Below are 5 T cell receptor beta chains sequenced from a single sample in a study of cytomegalovirus exposure and HLA in healthy donors. Sequencing was performed with immunoSEQ multiplex PCR; in TCRdb, only in-frame clones are kept and a portion is missing. The data contain some 65,000 clones, about 94% of them singletons. Sequencing was carried out using PBMCs. All receptors come from a man between 18 and 35 years old in good health and CMV-seropositive.

This chain uses TRBV4-2 with TRBJ1-2; perhaps TRBD1 as D (5 bases). The CDR3 sequence is 13 residues long. V lost 4 bases, J lost 4 bases, and 10 bases lay in between. Germline CDR1 reads LGHNA; CDR2 reads YNFKEQ. The CDR3 nucleotides read TGTGCCAGCAGCCGGGGAGGGACCTATGGCTACACCTTC. Translated, it gives CASSRGGTYGYTF.

The chain links TRBV6-8 to TRBJ1-1; 7 nucleotides agree with TRBD1. The junction had 2 bases not matched to a gene; V was cut back by 0 bases and J by 1 base. The CDR3 is 15 residues long. Germline CDR1 reads MNHGY; CDR2 reads SAAAGT. The CDR3 loop reads CASSYSTGWNTEAFF. The CDR3 bases are TGTGCCAGCAGTTACTCGACAGGGTGGAACACTGAAGCTTTCTTT.

The V and J genes are TRBV15 and TRBJ1-3; weak D call: TRBD1 (5 bases). The germline V and J ends were trimmed by 5 bases and 2 bases, with 16 bases remaining between them. The CDR3 spans 16 residues. Germline V CDR1 and CDR2: LNHNV, YYDKDF (reference sequence). CDR3 sequence reads: CATSLSPRAAGNTIYF. The CDR3 coding sequence is TGTGCCACCAGCTTAAGCCCCAGGGCGGCTGGAAACACCATATATTTT.

This rearrangement joins TRBV9 to TRBJ2-5, with D maybe TRBD2 (5 bases). This CDR3 has 15 amino acids. V was clipped by 0 bases and J by 5 bases, with 14 bases between them. Germline V lookup: CDR1 SGDLS, CDR2 YYNGEE. DNA for the CDR3: TGTGCCAGCAGCGTAGATGTTACACGAGGGGAGACCCAGTACTTC. Translation: CASSVDVTRGETQYF.

The V gene is TRBV29-1, the J gene TRBJ2-2, with D unclear. Germline CDR1 SQVTM, CDR2 ANQGSEA. Trimming left V 3 bases short and J 5 bases short, with 4 bases between. The CDR3 extends over 11 amino acids. CDR3 sequence: CSVDRTGELFF. In DNA form, the CDR3 reads TGCAGCGTTGACAGGACCGGGGAGCTGTTTTTT.